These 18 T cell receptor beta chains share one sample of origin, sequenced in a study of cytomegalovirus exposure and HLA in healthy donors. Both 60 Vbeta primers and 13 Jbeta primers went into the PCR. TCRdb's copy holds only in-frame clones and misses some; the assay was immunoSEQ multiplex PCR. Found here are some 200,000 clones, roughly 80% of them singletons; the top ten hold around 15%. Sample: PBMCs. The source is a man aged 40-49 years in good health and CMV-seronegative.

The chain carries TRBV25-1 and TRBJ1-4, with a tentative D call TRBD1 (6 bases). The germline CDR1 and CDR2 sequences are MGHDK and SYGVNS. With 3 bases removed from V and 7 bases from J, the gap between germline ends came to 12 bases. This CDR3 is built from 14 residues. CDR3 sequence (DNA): TGTGCCAGCAGTGACGGGGGGCTCGGTGAAAAACTGTTTTTT. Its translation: CASSDGGLGEKLFF.

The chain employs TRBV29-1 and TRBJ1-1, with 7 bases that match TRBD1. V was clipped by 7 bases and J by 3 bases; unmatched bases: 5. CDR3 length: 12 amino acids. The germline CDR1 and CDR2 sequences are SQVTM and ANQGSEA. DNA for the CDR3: TGCAGCGCCGTCGACAGGGACACTGAAGCTTTCTTT. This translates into CSAVDRDTEAFF.

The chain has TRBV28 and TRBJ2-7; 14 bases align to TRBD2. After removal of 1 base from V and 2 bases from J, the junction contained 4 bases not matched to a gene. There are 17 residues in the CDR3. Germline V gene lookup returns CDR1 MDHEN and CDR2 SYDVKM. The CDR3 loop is CASSLYGLAGGAYEQYF. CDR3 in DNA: TGTGCCAGCAGTTTATACGGACTAGCGGGAGGCGCCTACGAGCAGTACTTC.

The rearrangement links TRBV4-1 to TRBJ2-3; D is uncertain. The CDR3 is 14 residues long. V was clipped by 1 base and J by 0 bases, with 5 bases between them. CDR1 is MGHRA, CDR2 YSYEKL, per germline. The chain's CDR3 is CASSQAHSTDTQYF. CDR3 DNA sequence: TGCGCCAGCAGCCAAGCCCATAGCACAGATACGCAGTATTTT.

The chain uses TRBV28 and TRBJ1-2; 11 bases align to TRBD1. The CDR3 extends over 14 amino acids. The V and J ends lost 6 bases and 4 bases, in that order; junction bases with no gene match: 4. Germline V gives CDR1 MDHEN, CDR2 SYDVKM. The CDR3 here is CASSRGQGAYGYTF. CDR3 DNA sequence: TGTGCCAGCAGCCGCGGACAGGGGGCCTATGGCTACACCTTC.

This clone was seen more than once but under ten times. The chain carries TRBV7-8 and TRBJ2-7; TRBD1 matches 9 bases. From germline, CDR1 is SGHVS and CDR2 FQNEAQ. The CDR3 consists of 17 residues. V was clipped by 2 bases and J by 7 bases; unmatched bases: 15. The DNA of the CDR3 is TGTGCCAGCAGCTTACTCTTCGCCCGGGACAGGGAAGGTGAGCAGTACTTC. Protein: CASSLLFARDREGEQYF.

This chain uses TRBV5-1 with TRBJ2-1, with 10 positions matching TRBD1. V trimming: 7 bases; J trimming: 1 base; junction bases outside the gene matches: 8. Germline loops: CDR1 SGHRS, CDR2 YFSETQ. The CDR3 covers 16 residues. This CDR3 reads CASHNGQGGSYNEQFF. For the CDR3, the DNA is TGCGCCAGCCACAACGGACAGGGGGGTTCCTACAATGAGCAGTTCTTC.

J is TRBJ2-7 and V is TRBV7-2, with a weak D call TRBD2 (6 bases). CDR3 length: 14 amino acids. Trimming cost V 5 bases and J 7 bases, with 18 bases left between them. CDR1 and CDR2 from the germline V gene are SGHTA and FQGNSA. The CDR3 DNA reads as TGTGCCAGCAGCGAATCGGGGGATTTAAGGGAGCAGTACTTC. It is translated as CASSESGDLREQYF.

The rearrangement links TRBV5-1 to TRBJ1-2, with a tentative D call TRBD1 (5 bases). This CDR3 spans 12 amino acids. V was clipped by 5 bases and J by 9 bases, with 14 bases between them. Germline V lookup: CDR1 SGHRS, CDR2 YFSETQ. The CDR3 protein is CASRDAKGSYTF. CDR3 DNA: TGCGCCAGCAGGGATGCTAAGGGGAGCTACACCTTC.

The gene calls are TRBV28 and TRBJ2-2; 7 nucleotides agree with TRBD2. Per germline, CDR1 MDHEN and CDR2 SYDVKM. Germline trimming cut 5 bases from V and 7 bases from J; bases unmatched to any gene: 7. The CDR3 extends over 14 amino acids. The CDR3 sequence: CASSRRLANGELFF. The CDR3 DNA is TGTGCCAGCAGTAGGAGACTAGCAAACGGGGAGCTGTTTTTT. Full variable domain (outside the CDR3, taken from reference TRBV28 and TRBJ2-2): DVKVTQSSRYLVKRTGEKVFLECVQDMDHENMFWYRQDPGLGLRLIYFSYDVKMKEKGDIPEGYSVSREKKERFSLILESASTNQTSMYLCASSRRLANGELFFGEGSRLTVL.

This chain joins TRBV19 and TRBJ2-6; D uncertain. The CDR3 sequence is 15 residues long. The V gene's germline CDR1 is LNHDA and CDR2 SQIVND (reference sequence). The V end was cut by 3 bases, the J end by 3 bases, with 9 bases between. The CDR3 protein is CASSIFRSGANVLTF. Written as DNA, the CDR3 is TGTGCCAGTAGTATTTTTAGGAGTGGGGCCAACGTCCTGACTTTC.

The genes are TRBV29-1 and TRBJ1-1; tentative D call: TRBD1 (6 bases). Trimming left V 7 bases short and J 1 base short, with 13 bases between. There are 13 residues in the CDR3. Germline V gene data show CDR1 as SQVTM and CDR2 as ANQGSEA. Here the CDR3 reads CSGGGRQNTEAFF. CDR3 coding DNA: TGCAGCGGGGGGGGGCGGCAGAACACTGAAGCTTTCTTT.

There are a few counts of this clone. Here the CDR3 reads CASSVVGTDTQYF. The CDR3 coding sequence is TGTGCCAGCAGCGTAGTCGGGACAGATACGCAGTATTTT. The chain uses TRBV9 and TRBJ2-3, with no clear D. With 0 bases removed from V and 3 bases from J, the gap between germline ends came to 5 bases. Germline V gene sequence: CDR1 SGDLS, CDR2 YYNGEE. CDR3 size: 13 residues.

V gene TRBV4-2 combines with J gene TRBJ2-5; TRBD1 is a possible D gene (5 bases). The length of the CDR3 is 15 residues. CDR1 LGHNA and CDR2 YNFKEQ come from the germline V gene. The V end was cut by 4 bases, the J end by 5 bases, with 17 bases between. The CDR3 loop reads CASSLRPDTAETQYF. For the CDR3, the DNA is TGTGCCAGCAGCCTCCGCCCGGACACGGCGGAGACCCAGTACTTC.

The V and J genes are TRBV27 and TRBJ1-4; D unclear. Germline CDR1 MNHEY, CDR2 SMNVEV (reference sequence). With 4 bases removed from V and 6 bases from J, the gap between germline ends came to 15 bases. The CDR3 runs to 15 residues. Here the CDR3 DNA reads TGTGCCAGCAGTTACAGTGCGCGGGGAGATGAAAAACTGTTTTTT. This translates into CASSYSARGDEKLFF.

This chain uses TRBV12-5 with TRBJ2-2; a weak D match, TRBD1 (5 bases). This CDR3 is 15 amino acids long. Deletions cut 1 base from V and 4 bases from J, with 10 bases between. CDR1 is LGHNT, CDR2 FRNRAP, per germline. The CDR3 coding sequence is TGTGCTAGTGGTTTGGAACAGGTTTCCACCGGGGAGCTGTTTTTT. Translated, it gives CASGLEQVSTGELFF.

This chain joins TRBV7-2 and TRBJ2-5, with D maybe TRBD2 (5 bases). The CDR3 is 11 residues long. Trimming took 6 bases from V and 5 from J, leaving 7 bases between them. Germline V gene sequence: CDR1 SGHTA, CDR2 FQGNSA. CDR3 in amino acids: CASSSGETQYF. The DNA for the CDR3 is TGTGCCAGCAGTTCGGGGGAGACCCAGTACTTC.

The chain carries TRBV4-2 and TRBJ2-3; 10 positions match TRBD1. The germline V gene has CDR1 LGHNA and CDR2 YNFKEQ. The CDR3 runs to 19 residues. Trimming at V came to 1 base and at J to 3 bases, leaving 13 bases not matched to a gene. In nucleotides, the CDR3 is TGTGCCAGCAGCCAAGGGACAGGGGGGGACCTCACTTTGACAGATACGCAGTATTTT. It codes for CASSQGTGGDLTLTDTQYF.